This T cell receptor beta chain was found in a study of T cell responses to AZD1222 COVID-19 vaccine. V was pared by 2 bases and J by 6 bases, with 8 bases between. The length of the CDR3 is 13 residues. Germline values: CDR1 SGHAT, CDR2 FQNNGV. Regarding this clone: The target antigen is unknown.

This table comes from immunoSEQ multiplex PCR, and its TCRdb copy is limited to in-frame clones, with some not included. The table lists 60,000 to 70,000 clones, about 85% of them singletons, with about 19% in the top ten. Notes on the study in general: Spike-specific TCR breadth and depth were elevated following two AZD1222 doses. Repertoires were sampled only after the peak T cell response.

The specimen was peripheral blood, collected on day 0 of AZD1222 vaccination. The genes are TRBV11-2 and TRBJ2-1; D perhaps matches TRBD2 (5 bases). The origin of this receptor is an adult in good health. The DNA of the CDR3 is TGTGCCAGCAGCTTAATAGGGAGCAATGAGCAGTTCTTC. Protein product: CASSLIGSNEQFF.